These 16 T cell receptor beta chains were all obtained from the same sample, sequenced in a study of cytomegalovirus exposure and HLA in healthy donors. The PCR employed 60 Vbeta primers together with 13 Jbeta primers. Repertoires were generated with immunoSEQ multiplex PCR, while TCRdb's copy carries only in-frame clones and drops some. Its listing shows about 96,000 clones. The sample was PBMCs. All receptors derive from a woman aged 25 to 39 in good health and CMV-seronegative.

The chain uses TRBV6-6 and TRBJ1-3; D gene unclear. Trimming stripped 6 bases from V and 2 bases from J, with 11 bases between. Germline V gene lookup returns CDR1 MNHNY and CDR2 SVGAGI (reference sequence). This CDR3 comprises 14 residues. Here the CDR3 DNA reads TGTGCCAGCAGCCCGGGGAGGGCTGGAAACACCATATATTTT. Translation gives CASSPGRAGNTIYF.

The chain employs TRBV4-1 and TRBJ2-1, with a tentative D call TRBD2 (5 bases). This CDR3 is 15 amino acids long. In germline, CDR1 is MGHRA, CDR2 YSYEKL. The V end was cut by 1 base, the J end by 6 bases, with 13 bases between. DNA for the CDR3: TGCGCCAGCAGCCAAGGTCGCGGGCCTCTCAATGAGCAGTTCTTC. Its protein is CASSQGRGPLNEQFF.

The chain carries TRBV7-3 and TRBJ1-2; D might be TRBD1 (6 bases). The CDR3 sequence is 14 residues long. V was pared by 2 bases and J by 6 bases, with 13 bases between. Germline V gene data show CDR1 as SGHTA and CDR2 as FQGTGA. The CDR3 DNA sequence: TGTGCCAGCAGCTTAGGGGAGGGGGTCCATGGCTACACCTTC. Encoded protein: CASSLGEGVHGYTF.

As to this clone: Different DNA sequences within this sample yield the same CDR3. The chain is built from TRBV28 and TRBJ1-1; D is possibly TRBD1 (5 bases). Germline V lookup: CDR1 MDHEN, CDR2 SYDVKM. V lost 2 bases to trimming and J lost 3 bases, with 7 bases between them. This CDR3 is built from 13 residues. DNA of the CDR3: TGTGCCAGCAGTTTACAGGGTTACACTGAAGCTTTCTTT. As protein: CASSLQGYTEAFF.

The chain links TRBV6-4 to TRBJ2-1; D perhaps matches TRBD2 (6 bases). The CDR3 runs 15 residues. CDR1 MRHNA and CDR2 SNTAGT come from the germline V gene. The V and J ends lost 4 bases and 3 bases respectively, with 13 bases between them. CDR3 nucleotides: TGTGCCAGCAGTGGCGATAGCGGACACTACAATGAGCAGTTCTTC. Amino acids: CASSGDSGHYNEQFF.

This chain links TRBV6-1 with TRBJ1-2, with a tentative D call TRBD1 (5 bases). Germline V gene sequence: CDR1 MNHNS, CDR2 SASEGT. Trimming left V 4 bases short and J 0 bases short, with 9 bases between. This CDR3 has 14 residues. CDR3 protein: CASSVGQANYGYTF. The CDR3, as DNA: TGTGCCAGCAGTGTGGGGCAGGCTAACTATGGCTACACCTTC.

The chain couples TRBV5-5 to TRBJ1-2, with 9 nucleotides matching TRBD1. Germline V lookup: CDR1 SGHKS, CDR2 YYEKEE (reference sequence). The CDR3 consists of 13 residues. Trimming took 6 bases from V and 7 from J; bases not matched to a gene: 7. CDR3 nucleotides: TGTGCCAGCAAGACAGGGGGTTCAAGTGGCTACACCTTC. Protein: CASKTGGSSGYTF.

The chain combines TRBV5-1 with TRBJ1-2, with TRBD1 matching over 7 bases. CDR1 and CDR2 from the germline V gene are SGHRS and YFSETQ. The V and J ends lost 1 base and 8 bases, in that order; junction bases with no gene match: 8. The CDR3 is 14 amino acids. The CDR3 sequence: CASSLQGDQEGYTF. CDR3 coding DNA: TGCGCCAGCAGCTTGCAGGGGGATCAGGAGGGCTACACCTTC.

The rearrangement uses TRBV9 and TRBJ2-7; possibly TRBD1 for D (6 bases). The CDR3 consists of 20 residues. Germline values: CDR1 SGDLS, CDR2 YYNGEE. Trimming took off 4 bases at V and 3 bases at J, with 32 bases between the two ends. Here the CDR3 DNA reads TGTGCCAGCAGCCCCCGTCTACAGGGTGTCTCCCCTTGGGAACTCTACGAGCAGTACTTC. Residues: CASSPRLQGVSPWELYEQYF. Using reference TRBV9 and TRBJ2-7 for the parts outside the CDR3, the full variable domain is DSGVTQTPKHLITATGQRVTLRCSPRSGDLSVYWYQQSLDQGLQFLIQYYNGEERAKGNILERFSAQQFPDLHSELNLSSLELGDSALYFCASSPRLQGVSPWELYEQYFGPGTRLTVT.

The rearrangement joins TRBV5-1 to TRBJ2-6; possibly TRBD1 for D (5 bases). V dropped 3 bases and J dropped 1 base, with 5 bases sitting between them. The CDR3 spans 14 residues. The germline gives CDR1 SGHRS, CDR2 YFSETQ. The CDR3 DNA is TGCGCCAGCAGCTCAGGGTCTGGGGCCAACGTCCTGACTTTC. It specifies CASSSGSGANVLTF.

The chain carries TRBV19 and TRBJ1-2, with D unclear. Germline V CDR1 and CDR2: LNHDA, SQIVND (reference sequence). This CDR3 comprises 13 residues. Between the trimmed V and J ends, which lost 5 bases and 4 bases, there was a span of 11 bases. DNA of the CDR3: TGTGCCAGTAGTGTCGAGAAGAGCTATGGCTACACCTTC. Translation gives CASSVEKSYGYTF. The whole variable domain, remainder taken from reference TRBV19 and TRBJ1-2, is DGGITQSPKYLFRKEGQNVTLSCEQNLNHDAMYWYRQDPGQGLRLIYYSQIVNDFQKGDIAEGYSVSREKKESFPLTVTSAQKNPTAFYLCASSVEKSYGYTFGSGTRLTVV.

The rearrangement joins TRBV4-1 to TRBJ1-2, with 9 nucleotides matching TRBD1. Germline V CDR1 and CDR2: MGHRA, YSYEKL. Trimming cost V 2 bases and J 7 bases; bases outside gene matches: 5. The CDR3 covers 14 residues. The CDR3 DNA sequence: TGCGCCAGCAGCCAACCTGGGACAGGGTCTGGCTACACCTTC. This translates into CASSQPGTGSGYTF.

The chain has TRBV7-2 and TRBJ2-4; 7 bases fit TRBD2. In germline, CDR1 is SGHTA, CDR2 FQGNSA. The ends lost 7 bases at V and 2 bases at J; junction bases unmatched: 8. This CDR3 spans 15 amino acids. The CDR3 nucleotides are TGTGCCAGCACCCTGAGCGGGGTAACCAAAAACATTCAGTACTTC. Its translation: CASTLSGVTKNIQYF.

The CDR3 nucleotides are TGTGCCAGCAGCTTTGGTACGGGCCCCAGGGGGGATCAGCCCCAGCATTTT. Translation gives CASSFGTGPRGDQPQHF. The chain has TRBV5-6 and TRBJ1-5, with 7 bases fitting TRBD1. The CDR3 length is 17 residues. The germline gives CDR1 SGHDT, CDR2 YYEEEE. V shed 2 bases and J 5 bases; nucleotides not matched to a gene: 13.

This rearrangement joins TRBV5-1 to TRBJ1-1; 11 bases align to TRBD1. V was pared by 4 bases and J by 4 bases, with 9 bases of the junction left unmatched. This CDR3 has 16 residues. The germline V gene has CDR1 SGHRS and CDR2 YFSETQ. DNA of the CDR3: TGCGCCAGCAGCGGAGGGACAGGGGGACGGGGCACTGAAGCTTTCTTT. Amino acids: CASSGGTGGRGTEAFF. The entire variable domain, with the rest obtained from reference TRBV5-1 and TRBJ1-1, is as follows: KAGVTQTPRYLIKTRGQQVTLSCSPISGHRSVSWYQQTPGQGLQFLFEYFSETQRNKGNFPGRFSGRQFSNSRSEMNVSTLELGDSALYLCASSGGTGGRGTEAFFGQGTRLTVV.

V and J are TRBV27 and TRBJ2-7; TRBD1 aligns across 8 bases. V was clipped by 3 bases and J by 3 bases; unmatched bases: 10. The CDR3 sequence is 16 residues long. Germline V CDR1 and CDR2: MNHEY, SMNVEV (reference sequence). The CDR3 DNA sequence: TGTGCCAGCAGTTTGGCATCGGGACAGGAGATCTACGAGCAGTACTTC. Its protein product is CASSLASGQEIYEQYF.